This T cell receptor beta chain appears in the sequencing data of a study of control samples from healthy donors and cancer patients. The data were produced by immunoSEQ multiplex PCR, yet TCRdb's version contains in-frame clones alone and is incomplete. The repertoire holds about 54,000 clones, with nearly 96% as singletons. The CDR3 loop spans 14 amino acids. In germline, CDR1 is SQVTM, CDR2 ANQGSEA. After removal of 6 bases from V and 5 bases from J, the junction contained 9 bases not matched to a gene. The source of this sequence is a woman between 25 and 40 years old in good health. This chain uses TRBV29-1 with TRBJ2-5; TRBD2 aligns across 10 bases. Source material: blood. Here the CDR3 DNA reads TGCAGCGTAAAAGCCCTAGCGGGAGTGGAGACCCAGTACTTC. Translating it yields CSVKALAGVETQYF.